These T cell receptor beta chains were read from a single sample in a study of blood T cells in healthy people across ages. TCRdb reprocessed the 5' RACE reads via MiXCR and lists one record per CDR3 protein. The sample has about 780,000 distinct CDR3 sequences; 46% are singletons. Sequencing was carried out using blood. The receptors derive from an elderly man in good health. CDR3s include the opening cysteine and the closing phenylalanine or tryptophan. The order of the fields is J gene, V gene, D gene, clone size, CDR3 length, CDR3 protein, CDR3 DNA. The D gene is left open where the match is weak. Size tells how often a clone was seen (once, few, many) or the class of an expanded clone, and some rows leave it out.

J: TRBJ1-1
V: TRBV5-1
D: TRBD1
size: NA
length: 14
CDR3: CASSSEGTGSGAFF
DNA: TGCGCCAGCAGCTCGGAGGGGACAGGGTCCGGAGCTTTCTTT

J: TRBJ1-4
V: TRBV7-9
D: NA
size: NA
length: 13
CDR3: CASSVSSNEKLFF
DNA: TGTGCCAGCAGCGTGAGCTCTAATGAAAAACTGTTTTTT

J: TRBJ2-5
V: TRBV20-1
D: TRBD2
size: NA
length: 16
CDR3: CSANRLAVRRGETQYF
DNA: TGCAGTGCGAACAGACTAGCGGTGCGTCGTGGAGAGACCCAGTACTTC

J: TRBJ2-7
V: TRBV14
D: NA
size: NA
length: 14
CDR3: CASIQEAGLHEQYF
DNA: TGTGCCAGCATCCAAGAGGCGGGACTTCACGAGCAGTACTTC

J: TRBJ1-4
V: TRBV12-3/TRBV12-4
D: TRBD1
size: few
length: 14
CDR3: CASSRTGTNEKLFF
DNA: TGTGCCAGCAGTCGGACAGGAACTAATGAAAAACTGTTTTTT

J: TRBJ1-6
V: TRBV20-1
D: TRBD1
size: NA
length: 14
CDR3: CSATGQGENSPLHF
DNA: TGCAGTGCAACAGGACAGGGAGAGAATTCACCCCTCCACTTT

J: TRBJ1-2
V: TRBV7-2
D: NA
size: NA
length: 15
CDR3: CASSLGDGPLYGYTF
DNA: TGTGCCAGCAGCTTAGGAGACGGACCTCTTTATGGCTACACCTTC

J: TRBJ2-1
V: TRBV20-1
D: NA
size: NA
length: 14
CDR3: CSASPGHRRYGQFF
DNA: TGCAGTGCTAGCCCGGGACACAGAAGGTACGGGCAGTTCTTC

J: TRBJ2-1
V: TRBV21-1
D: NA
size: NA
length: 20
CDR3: CASSKARTSGRRCSYDEQFF
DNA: TGTGCCAGCAGCAAAGCGCGGACTAGCGGGAGAAGGTGCTCCTACGATGAGCAGTTCTTC

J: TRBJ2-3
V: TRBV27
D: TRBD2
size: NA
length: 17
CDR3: CASSFGRTSGRTDTQYF
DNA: TGTGCCAGCAGTTTCGGGCGGACTAGCGGGAGGACAGATACGCAGTATTTT

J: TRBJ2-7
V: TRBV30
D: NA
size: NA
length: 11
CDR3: CALSNTYEQYF
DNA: TGTGCCTTGAGTAACACCTACGAGCAGTACTTC

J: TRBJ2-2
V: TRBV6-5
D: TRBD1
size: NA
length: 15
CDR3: CASSRSQGVYGELFF
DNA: TGTGCCAGCAGTCGGAGTCAGGGGGTGTACGGGGAGCTGTTTTTT

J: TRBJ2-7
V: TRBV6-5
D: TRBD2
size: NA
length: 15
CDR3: CASSYGGLAGREQYF
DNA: TGTGCCAGCAGTTACGGTGGACTAGCGGGAAGAGAGCAGTACTTC

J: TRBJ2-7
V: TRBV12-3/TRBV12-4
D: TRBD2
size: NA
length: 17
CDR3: CASRRAGLAGKSYEQYF
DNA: TGTGCCAGCAGAAGAGCGGGACTAGCGGGCAAATCCTACGAGCAGTACTTC

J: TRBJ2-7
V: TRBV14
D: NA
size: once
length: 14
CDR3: CASSHVGPQYEQYF
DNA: TGTGCCAGCAGCCATGTAGGACCGCAGTACGAGCAGTACTTC

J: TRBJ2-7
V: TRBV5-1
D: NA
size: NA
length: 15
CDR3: CASSTGSPGVDEQYF
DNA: TGCGCCAGCAGCACGGGCTCCCCCGGTGTAGATGAGCAGTACTTC

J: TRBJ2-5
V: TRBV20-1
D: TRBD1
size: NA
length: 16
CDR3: CSASALWGQGEETQYF
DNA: TGCAGTGCTAGCGCCCTTTGGGGACAGGGGGAAGAGACCCAGTACTTC